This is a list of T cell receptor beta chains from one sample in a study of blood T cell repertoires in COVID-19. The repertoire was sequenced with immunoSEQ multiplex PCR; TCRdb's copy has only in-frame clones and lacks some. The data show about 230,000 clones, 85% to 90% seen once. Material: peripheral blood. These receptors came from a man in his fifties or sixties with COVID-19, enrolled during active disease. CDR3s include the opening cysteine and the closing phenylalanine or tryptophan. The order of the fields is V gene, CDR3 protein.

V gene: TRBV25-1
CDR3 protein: CASSAGDRVSYGYTF

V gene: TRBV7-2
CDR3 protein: CASSVVGSGNTDTQYF

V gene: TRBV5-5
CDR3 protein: CASGTQSMNTEAFF

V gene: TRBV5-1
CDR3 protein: CASSLRPGQGIIEAFF

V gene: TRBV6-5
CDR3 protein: CASSRHANNSPLHF

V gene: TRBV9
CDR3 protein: CASSVVVAGADEQFF

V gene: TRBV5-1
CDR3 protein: CASGQTNEQFF

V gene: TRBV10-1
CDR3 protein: CASSEEGSGDTDTQYF

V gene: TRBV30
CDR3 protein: CAWSPGEAGPTYEQYF

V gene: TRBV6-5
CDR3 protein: CASRLGLAGVDEQFF

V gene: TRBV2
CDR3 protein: CASSKGQLNTEAFF

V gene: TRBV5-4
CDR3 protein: CASSLDTVDNSPLHF

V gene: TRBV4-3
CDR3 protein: CASSQDRLAGALAKNIQYF

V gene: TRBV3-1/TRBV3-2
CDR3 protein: CASSQVPGTGGTYGYTF

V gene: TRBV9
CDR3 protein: CASSPRTGVQTGELFF

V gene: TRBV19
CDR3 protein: CASSIVGTGSSGANVLTF

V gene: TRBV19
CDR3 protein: CASSIGDNANYGYTF

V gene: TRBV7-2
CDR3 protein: CASSLAGGTSGDTQYF

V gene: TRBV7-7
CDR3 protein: CASSPIGLSGGDTQYF

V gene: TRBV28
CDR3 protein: CASSPSGNTDTQYF

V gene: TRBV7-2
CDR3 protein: CASSLVRIMNTEAFF

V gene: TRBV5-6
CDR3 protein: CASSRFSGTGSYEQYF

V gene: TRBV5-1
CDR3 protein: CASSLTTSTSYNEQFF

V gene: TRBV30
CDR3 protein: CAWSEGLAGPTDTQYF

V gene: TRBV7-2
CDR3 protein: CASSLGSSGNTIYF

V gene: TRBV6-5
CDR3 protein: CASSYLGGKREKLFF

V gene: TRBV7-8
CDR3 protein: CASSYATGVTDTQYF

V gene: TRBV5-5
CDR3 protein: CASSGGVTPGRQPQHF

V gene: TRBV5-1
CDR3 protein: CASSLVPGGTGELFF

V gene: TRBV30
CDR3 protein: CAWLASGGANEQFF